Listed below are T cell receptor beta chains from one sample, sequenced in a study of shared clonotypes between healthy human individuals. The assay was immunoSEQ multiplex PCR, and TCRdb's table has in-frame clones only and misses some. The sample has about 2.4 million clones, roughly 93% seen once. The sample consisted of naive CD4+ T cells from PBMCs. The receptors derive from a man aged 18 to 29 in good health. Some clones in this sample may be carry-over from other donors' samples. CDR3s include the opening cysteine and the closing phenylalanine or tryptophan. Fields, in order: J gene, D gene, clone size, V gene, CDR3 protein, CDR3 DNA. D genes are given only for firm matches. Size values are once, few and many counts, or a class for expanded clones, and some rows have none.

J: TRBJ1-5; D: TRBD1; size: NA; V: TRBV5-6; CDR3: CASSAKWTGWSNQPQHF; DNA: TGTGCCAGCAGCGCGAAATGGACAGGGTGGAGCAATCAGCCCCAGCATTTT
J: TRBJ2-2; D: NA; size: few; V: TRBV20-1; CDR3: CSAGRSGELFF; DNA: TGCAGTGCCGGGAGATCCGGGGAGCTGTTTTTT
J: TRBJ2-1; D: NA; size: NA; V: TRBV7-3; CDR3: CASSFQGENEQFF; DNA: TGTGCCAGCAGCTTTCAAGGTGAGAATGAGCAGTTCTTC
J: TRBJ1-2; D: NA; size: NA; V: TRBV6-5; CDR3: CASSYSRGSGYGYTF; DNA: TGTGCCAGCAGTTACTCGCGAGGTTCAGGCTATGGCTACACCTTC
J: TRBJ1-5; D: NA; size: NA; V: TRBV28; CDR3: CASSWGAGQPQHF; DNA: TGTGCCAGCAGTTGGGGGGCGGGTCAGCCCCAGCATTTT
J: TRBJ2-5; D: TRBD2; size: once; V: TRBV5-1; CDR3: CASSLLAGGVQETQYF; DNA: TGCGCCAGCAGCTTATTAGCGGGAGGGGTCCAAGAGACCCAGTACTTC
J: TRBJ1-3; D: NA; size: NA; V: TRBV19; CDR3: CASSIGRSGNTIYF; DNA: TGTGCCAGTAGTATCGGCCGCTCTGGAAACACCATATATTTT
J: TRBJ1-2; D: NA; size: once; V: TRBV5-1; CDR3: CASSLGGFNYGYTF; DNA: TGCGCCAGCAGCTTGGGGGGTTTTAACTATGGCTACACCTTC
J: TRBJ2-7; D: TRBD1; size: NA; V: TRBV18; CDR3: CASSPPGTAYEQYF; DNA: TGTGCCAGCTCACCACCGGGGACAGCCTACGAGCAGTACTTC
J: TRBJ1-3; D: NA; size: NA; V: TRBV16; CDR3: CASSPGGSSGNTIYF; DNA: TGTGCCAGCAGCCCGGGGGGGAGCTCTGGAAACACCATATATTTT
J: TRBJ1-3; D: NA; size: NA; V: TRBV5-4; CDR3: CASSRRSPFGNTIYF; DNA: TGTGCCAGCAGCCGACGGAGCCCGTTCGGAAACACCATATATTTT
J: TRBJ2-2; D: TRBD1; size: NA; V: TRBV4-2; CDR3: CASSHGDRVNTGELFF; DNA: TGTGCCAGCAGCCACGGGGACAGGGTAAACACCGGGGAGCTGTTTTTT
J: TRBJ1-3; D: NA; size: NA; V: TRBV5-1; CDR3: CASSPRLTSSGNTIYF; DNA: TGCGCCAGCAGCCCAAGACTCACGAGCTCTGGAAACACCATATATTTT
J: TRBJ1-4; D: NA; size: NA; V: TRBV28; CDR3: CASSLVGSEKLFF; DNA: TGTGCCAGCAGTTTGGTAGGTTCTGAAAAACTGTTTTTT
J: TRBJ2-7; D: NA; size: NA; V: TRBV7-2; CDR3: CASSFRRDSYEQYF; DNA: TGTGCCAGCAGCTTTAGGAGGGACAGCTACGAGCAGTACTTC
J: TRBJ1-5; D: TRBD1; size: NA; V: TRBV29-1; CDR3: CSVRQGFGDQPQHF; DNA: TGCAGCGTCAGACAGGGTTTTGGGGATCAGCCCCAGCATTTT
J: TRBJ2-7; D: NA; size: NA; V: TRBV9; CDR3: CASSGRQGGSYEQYF; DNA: TGTGCCAGCAGCGGGCGGCAGGGGGGCTCCTACGAGCAGTACTTC
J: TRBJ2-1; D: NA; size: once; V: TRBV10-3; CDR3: CAISLASYNEQFF; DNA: TGTGCCATCAGTCTAGCCTCCTACAATGAGCAGTTCTTC
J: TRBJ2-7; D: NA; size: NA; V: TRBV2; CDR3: CASMRGSPYEQYF; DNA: TGTGCCAGCATGAGAGGGAGTCCCTACGAGCAGTACTTC
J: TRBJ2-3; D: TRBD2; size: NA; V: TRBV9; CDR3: CASSVGRGGQGTQYF; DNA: TGTGCCAGCAGCGTAGGAAGGGGAGGGCAGGGTACGCAGTATTTT
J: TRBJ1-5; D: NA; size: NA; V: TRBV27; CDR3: CASSLFGAYSNQPQHF; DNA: TGTGCCAGCAGTTTATTCGGGGCCTATAGCAATCAGCCCCAGCATTTT
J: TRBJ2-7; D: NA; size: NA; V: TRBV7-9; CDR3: CASSLGGVPEQYF; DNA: TGTGCCAGCAGCTTAGGTGGGGTCCCCGAGCAGTACTTC
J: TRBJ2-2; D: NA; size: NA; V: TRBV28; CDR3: CASSVSGPNTGELFF; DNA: TGTGCCAGCAGTGTTAGCGGACCGAACACCGGGGAGCTGTTTTTT
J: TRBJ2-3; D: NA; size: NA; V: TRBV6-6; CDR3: CASSPSGNPSTDTQYF; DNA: TGTGCCAGCAGCCCCTCAGGGAACCCTAGCACAGATACGCAGTATTTT
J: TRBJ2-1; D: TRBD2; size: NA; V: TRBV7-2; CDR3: CASSSVYWTSEMQFF; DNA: TGTGCCAGCAGCTCGGTGTACTGGACTAGCGAAATGCAGTTCTTC
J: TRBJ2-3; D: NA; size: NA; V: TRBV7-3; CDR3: CASSPQHRVVTDTQYF; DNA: TGTGCCAGCAGCCCCCAGCACAGGGTCGTAACAGATACGCAGTATTTT
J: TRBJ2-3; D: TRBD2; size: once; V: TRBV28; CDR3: CASSLALAGARTDTQYF; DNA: TGTGCCAGCAGTTTGGCGCTGGCGGGAGCTCGCACAGATACGCAGTATTTT
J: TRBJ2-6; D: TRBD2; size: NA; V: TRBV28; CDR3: CASSLNWVGLAGAGTGANVLTF; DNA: TGTGCCAGCAGTTTAAATTGGGTGGGGCTAGCGGGAGCGGGAACTGGGGCCAACGTCCTGACTTTC
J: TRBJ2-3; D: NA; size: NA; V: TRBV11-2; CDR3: CASSLESPFADTQYF; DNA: TGTGCCAGCAGCTTAGAGTCCCCGTTCGCAGATACGCAGTATTTT
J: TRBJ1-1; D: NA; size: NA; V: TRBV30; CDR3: CAWSRQTAGNTEAFF; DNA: TGTGCCTGGAGCCGCCAAACGGCAGGGAACACTGAAGCTTTCTTT
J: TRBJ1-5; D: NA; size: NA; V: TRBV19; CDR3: CASSIQRGQPQHF; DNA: TGTGCCAGTAGTATTCAGCGAGGTCAGCCCCAGCATTTT
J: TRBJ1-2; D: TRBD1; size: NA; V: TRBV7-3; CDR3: CASSPDRVGYGYTF; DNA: TGTGCCAGCAGCCCAGACAGGGTAGGGTATGGCTACACCTTC
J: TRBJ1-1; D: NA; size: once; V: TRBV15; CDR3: CATSGGRLNTEAFF; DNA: TGTGCCACCAGCGGGGGCAGGCTGAACACTGAAGCTTTCTTT
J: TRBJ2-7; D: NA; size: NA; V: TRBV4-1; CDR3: CASSQGGGPMGYEQYF; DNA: TGCGCCAGCAGCCAGGGAGGGGGCCCGATGGGGTACGAGCAGTACTTC
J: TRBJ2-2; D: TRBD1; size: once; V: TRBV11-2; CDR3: CASSPTGGDYTGELFF; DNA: TGTGCCAGCAGCCCGACAGGGGGCGACTACACCGGGGAGCTGTTTTTT
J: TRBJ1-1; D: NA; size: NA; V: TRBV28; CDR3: CASSSKPVNTEAFF; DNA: TGTGCCAGCAGTTCGAAACCCGTGAACACTGAAGCTTTCTTT
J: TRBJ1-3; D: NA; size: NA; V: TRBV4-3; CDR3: CASSQDSRTAGNTIYF; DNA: TGCGCCAGCAGCCAAGATTCCAGGACGGCTGGAAACACCATATATTTT
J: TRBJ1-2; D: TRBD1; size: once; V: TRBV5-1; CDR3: CASGIGQGYGYTF; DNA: TGCGCCAGCGGTATAGGACAGGGCTATGGCTACACCTTC
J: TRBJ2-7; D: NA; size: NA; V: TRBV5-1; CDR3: CASSSSGRSRGYEQYF; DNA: TGCGCCAGCAGCTCGTCCGGACGTTCACGGGGGTACGAGCAGTACTTC
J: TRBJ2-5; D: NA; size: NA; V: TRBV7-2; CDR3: CASSLGLITTQYF; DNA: TGTGCCAGCAGCTTGGGGCTCATCACGACCCAGTACTTC
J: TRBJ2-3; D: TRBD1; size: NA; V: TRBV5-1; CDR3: CASSLEGQGIGDTQYF; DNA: TGCGCCAGCAGCTTGGAAGGACAGGGGATTGGAGATACGCAGTATTTT
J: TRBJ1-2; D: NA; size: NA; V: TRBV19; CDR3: CASSIGAGMYGYTF; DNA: TGTGCCAGTAGTATAGGGGCAGGGATGTATGGCTACACCTTC
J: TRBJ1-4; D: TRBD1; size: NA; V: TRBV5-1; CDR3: CASSLGGTDSKLFF; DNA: TGCGCCAGCAGCTTGGGGGGGACAGACTCTAAACTGTTTTTT
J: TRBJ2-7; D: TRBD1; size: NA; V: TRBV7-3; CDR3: CASSPSGTGGGEQYF; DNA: TGTGCCAGCAGCCCGTCCGGGACAGGAGGGGGAGAGCAGTACTTC
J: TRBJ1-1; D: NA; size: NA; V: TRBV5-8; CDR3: CASSPLASEAFF; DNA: TGTGCCAGCAGCCCTCTTGCTTCTGAAGCTTTCTTT
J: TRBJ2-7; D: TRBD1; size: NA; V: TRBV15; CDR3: CATSRGTGYEQYF; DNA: TGTGCCACCAGCAGGGGGACAGGGTACGAGCAGTACTTC
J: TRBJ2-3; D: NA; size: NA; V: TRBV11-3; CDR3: CASSLGLSTDTQYF; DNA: TGTGCCAGCAGCCTCGGACTAAGCACAGATACGCAGTATTTT
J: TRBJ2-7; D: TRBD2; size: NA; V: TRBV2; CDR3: CASSEGTSGRYYEQYF; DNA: TGTGCCAGCAGTGAGGGGACTAGCGGGAGATACTACGAGCAGTACTTC
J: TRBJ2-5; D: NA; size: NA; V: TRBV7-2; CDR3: CASRSIPGETQYF; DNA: TGTGCCAGCAGATCTATCCCGGGGGAGACCCAGTACTTC
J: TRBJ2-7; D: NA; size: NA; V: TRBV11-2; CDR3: CASSATTGSYEQYF; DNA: TGTGCCAGCAGCGCAACGACAGGATCCTACGAGCAGTACTTC
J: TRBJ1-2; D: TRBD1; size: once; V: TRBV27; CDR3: CASIDRAGGYTF; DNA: TGTGCCAGCATCGACAGGGCCGGCGGCTACACCTTC
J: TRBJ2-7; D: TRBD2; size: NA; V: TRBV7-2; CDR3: CASSLEVAGPYEQYF; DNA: TGTGCCAGCAGCTTAGAGGTAGCGGGACCTTACGAGCAGTACTTC
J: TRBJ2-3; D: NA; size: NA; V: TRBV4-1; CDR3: CASSHTLAFTDTQYF; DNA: TGCGCCAGCAGCCATACACTGGCGTTCACAGATACGCAGTATTTT
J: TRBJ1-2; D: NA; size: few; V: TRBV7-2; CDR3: CASSLGPREGDYGYTF; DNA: TGTGCCAGCAGCCTCGGACCGAGGGAGGGGGACTATGGCTACACCTTC
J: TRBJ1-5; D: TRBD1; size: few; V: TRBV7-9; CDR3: CASSFGTGNQPQHF; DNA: TGTGCCAGCAGCTTTGGGACAGGCAATCAGCCCCAGCATTTT
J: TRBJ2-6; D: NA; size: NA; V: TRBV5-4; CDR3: CASSLRATGANVLTF; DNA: TGTGCCAGCAGCTTGCGTGCGACTGGGGCCAACGTCCTGACTTTC
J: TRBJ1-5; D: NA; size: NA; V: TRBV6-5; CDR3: CASSYAAGLNQPQHF; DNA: TGTGCCAGCAGTTACGCGGCAGGACTAAATCAGCCCCAGCATTTT
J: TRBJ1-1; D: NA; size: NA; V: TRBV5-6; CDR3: CASRTPSDSEAFF; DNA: TGTGCCAGCAGGACCCCGTCAGACAGTGAAGCTTTCTTT
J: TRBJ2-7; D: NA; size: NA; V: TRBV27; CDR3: CASSRLGGGYEQYF; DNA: TGTGCCAGCAGTCGCCTAGGGGGTGGGTACGAGCAGTACTTC
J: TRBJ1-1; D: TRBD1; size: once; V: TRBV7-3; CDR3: CASSPQGETEAFF; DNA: TGTGCCAGCAGCCCACAGGGGGAGACTGAAGCTTTCTTT